This record looks at one TCR beta chain sequence and its context. When the RNA was reverse transcribed, random hexamers were used with an input of about 0.5 to 1 ug. Amplification of TCR beta CDR3 by immunoSEQ multiplex PCR spanned 54 Vbeta and 13 Jbeta. TCRdb processed the immunoSEQ multiplex PCR reads anew with MiXCR; each CDR3 protein has one entry. The sample has about 200,000 distinct CDR3 sequences, approximately 95% seen once; the top ten hold around 0.093%. After removal of 5 bases from V and 4 bases from J, the junction contained 3 bases not matched to a gene. The CDR3 covers 12 residues. Germline V gene data show CDR1 as GTSNPN and CDR2 as SVGIG (reference sequence). The data are from a study of CD8 T cells in Susac syndrome.

The genes are TRBV30 and TRBJ1-2; TRBD1 matches at 8 bases. The receptor's source is a human donor in good health. Sequenced input: CD4+ T cells from PBMCs. CDR3 protein: CAWETGGYGYTF. The DNA of the CDR3 is TGTGCCTGGGAAACAGGGGGCTATGGCTACACCTTC.